These 29 T cell receptor beta chains were sequenced from one sample in a study of patients and donors after allogeneic stem cell transplantation. TCRdb processed the RT-PCR reads anew with MiXCR; each CDR3 protein has one entry. Among 200,000 to 250,000 distinct CDR3 sequences, 14% were seen once, and the ten largest hold roughly 11%. Specimen: blood, either unsorted or a sorted T cell fraction (not recorded which). The receptors derive from a human donor who was either an allogeneic HSCT recipient or a stem cell or donor lymphocyte infusion donor (not recorded which). It is not recorded whose cells these are; they may come from a transplant donor.

This clonotype has just a few counts. This chain joins TRBV9 and TRBJ1-2, with D tentatively TRBD1 (5 bases). This CDR3 is built from 13 residues. The germline gives CDR1 SGDLS, CDR2 YYNGEE. V was trimmed by 2 bases and J by 5 bases, leaving 10 bases between them. CDR3 amino acids: CASSVGGGYGYTF. CDR3 coding DNA: TGTGCCAGCAGCGTCGGGGGTGGATATGGCTACACCTTC.

A few counts support this clonotype. The rearrangement uses TRBV14 and TRBJ2-6, with D perhaps TRBD1 (6 bases). CDR1 SGHDN and CDR2 FVKESK come from the germline V gene. V gave up 4 bases and J gave up 4 bases, with 14 bases separating them. The CDR3 covers 16 residues. CDR3 sequence: CASSLQGAFGANVLTF. Written as DNA, the CDR3 is TGTGCCAGCAGCCTACAGGGAGCCTTCGGGGCCAACGTCCTGACTTTC.

This clonotype was observed a handful of times. This chain links TRBV30 with TRBJ1-2; 8 positions match TRBD1. The CDR3 sequence is 14 residues long. Germline V gene data show CDR1 as GTSNPN and CDR2 as SVGIG (reference sequence). V lost 3 bases and J lost 4; bases outside the gene matches: 7. The CDR3 DNA sequence: TGTGCCTGGAGCGCAGGGGGCGGTAGCTATGGCTACACCTTC. Translating gives CAWSAGGGSYGYTF. The whole variable domain, remainder taken from reference TRBV30 and TRBJ1-2, is SQTIHQWPATLVQPVGSPLSLECTVEGTSNPNLYWYRQAAGRGLQLLFYSVGIGQISSEVPQNLSASRPQDRQFILSSKKLLLSDSGFYLCAWSAGGGSYGYTFGSGTRLTVV.

This clonotype has more than one count but fewer than ten. The CDR3 spells CASTPTLGSEAFF. CDR3 coding DNA: TGTGCCAGCACGCCGACATTAGGCTCGGAAGCTTTCTTT. The chain joins TRBV6-1 to TRBJ1-1, with D uncertain. Germline CDR1 reads MNHNS; CDR2 reads SASEGT. V shed 7 bases and J shed 8 bases, with 17 bases lying between them. This CDR3 is 13 amino acids long.

The sample holds many counts of this clonotype. The chain couples TRBV5-4 to TRBJ2-1; 8 bases map to TRBD2. This CDR3 is 16 amino acids long. The germline gives CDR1 SGHNT, CDR2 YYREEE (reference sequence). V dropped 4 bases and J dropped 1; count of bases not matched to a gene: 7. CDR3 in amino acids: CASSPTGTRSYNEQFF. The CDR3 nucleotides read TGTGCCAGCAGCCCAACGGGGACTAGGTCCTACAATGAGCAGTTCTTC. Together with reference TRBV5-4 and TRBJ2-1, the CDR3 gives the full variable domain: ETGVTQSPTHLIKTRGQQVTLRCSSQSGHNTVSWYQQALGQGPQFIFQYYREEENGRGNFPPRFSGLQFPNYSSELNVNALELDDSALYLCASSPTGTRSYNEQFFGPGTRLTVL.

This sequence joins TRBV6-1 and TRBJ2-7; TRBD2 might be the D (7 bases). CDR3 size: 14 residues. Germline loops: CDR1 MNHNS, CDR2 SASEGT. V lost 5 bases and J lost 7, with 18 bases in between. Here the CDR3 DNA reads TGTGCCAGCAGTCGGGGGGCTAGCGGTAAGGAGCAGTACTTC. Translated: CASSRGASGKEQYF.

This clonotype showed up just a few times. CDR3 DNA sequence: TGTGCCAGCAGCCTGGGGACAGGGGCTCGTGAAGCTTTCTTT. Amino acid sequence: CASSLGTGAREAFF. The chain is built from TRBV7-9 and TRBJ1-1, with TRBD1 matching 10 bases. Germline CDR1 and CDR2: SEHNR and FQNEAQ (reference sequence). After removal of 5 bases from V and 7 bases from J, the junction contained 7 bases not matched to a gene. The CDR3 spans 14 residues. Combining the CDR3 with reference TRBV7-9 and TRBJ1-1 gives the whole variable domain DTGVSQNPRHKITKRGQNVTFRCDPISEHNRLYWYRQTLGQGPEFLTYFQNEAQLEKSRLLSDRFSAERPKGSFSTLEIQRTEQGDSAMYLCASSLGTGAREAFFGQGTRLTVV.

This clonotype was recorded at least ten times. This rearrangement joins TRBV4-1 to TRBJ1-1; weak D call: TRBD1 (5 bases). The CDR3 contains 15 residues. V was shortened by 1 base and J by 5 bases, with 14 bases between the two germline ends. Germline-derived CDR1 and CDR2 are MGHRA and YSYEKL. This CDR3 is CASSQVLGGGTEAFF. In DNA form, the CDR3 reads TGCGCCAGCAGCCAAGTCCTCGGGGGAGGGACTGAAGCTTTCTTT.

This clonotype was counted at least ten times. The V gene is TRBV27, the J gene TRBJ2-1, with 9 nucleotides matching TRBD1. The trim removed 6 bases at V and 8 bases at J, leaving 8 bases unmatched. CDR1 MNHEY and CDR2 SMNVEV come from the germline V gene (reference sequence). The CDR3 consists of 14 residues. In nucleotides, the CDR3 is TGTGCCAGCAGCCTGGGACAGGGTATCGATGAGCAGTTCTTC. Its translation: CASSLGQGIDEQFF.

J is TRBJ2-2 and V is TRBV6-5; D uncertain. Germline values: CDR1 MNHEY, CDR2 SVGAGI. V gave up 0 bases and J gave up 3 bases, with 8 bases separating them. The CDR3 runs to 15 residues. CDR3 sequence reads: CASSYSFKDTGELFF. The CDR3 nucleotides are TGTGCCAGCAGTTACTCGTTCAAGGACACCGGGGAGCTGTTTTTT.

The V call is TRBV6-8, the J call TRBJ2-1; 7 bases are a match to TRBD1. Germline CDR1 MNHGY, CDR2 SAAAGT. The V and J ends lost 7 bases and 4 bases, in that order; junction bases with no gene match: 10. This CDR3 has 15 residues. The CDR3, as DNA: TGTGCCAGCACCTTCCGGGACAGACCTTACAATGAGCAGTTCTTC. Its protein product is CASTFRDRPYNEQFF.

There are many counts of this clonotype. This rearrangement joins TRBV20-1 to TRBJ2-4, with 13 bases that match TRBD2. Trimming cost V 6 bases and J 5 bases; bases outside gene matches: 10. Germline-derived CDR1 and CDR2 are DFQATT and SNEGSKA (reference sequence). This CDR3 region has 16 residues. The CDR3 DNA reads TGCAGTGCCGAAAGACTAGCGGGGGGCTACGAAAACATTCAGTACTTC. Amino acids: CSAERLAGGYENIQYF.

This chain links TRBV7-3 with TRBJ2-7, with D possibly being TRBD2 (6 bases). This CDR3 is 15 amino acids long. In germline, CDR1 is SGHTA, CDR2 FQGTGA. V was pared by 2 bases and J by 0 bases, with 11 bases between. The CDR3: CASSLQGGTSYEQYF. CDR3 bases: TGTGCCAGCAGCTTACAGGGCGGGACCTCCTACGAGCAGTACTTC.

The chain links TRBV27 to TRBJ2-1, with 7 bases fitting TRBD2. CDR3 length: 19 residues. V trimming: 0 bases; J trimming: 1 base; junction bases outside the gene matches: 12. Germline lookup yields CDR1 MNHEY and CDR2 SMNVEV (reference sequence). In DNA, the CDR3 is TGTGCCAGCAGTTTATCGCCCCTATCCCCCGGGAGGTCCTACAATGAGCAGTTCTTC. Amino acid sequence: CASSLSPLSPGRSYNEQFF.

A few counts support this clonotype. The chain couples TRBV29-1 to TRBJ1-5; no definite D call. CDR1 and CDR2 from the germline V gene are SQVTM and ANQGSEA. The V and J ends lost 1 base and 2 bases respectively, with 9 bases between them. This CDR3 has 14 amino acids. In DNA, the CDR3 is TGCAGCGTTGAAGGAGGTAAGGGCAATCAGCCCCAGCATTTT. It is translated as CSVEGGKGNQPQHF.

The V call is TRBV18, the J call TRBJ2-7; TRBD1 aligns across 9 bases. The CDR3 is made up of 16 amino acids. CDR1 and CDR2 (germline): KGHSH, LQKENI. V trimming: 3 bases; J trimming: 2 bases; junction bases outside the gene matches: 8. The CDR3 DNA follows: TGTGCCAGCTCACCTGACTATGGACAGGGGACCTACGAGCAGTACTTC. Translating gives CASSPDYGQGTYEQYF. Full variable domain (outside the CDR3, taken from reference TRBV18 and TRBJ2-7): NAGVMQNPRHLVRRRGQEARLRCSPMKGHSHVYWYRQLPEEGLKFMVYLQKENIIDESGMPKERFSAEFPKEGPSILRIQQVVRGDSAAYFCASSPDYGQGTYEQYFGPGTRLTVT.

J is TRBJ2-5 and V is TRBV6-5; 11 bases agree with TRBD2. The V segment lost 0 bases and the J segment 2 bases; nucleotides outside the gene matches: 2. There are 16 residues in the CDR3. The germline V gene has CDR1 MNHEY and CDR2 SVGAGI. CDR3 DNA sequence: TGTGCCAGCAGTTACTCGACTAGCGGGATTCAAGAGACCCAGTACTTC. As protein: CASSYSTSGIQETQYF.

There are many counts of this clonotype. The V call is TRBV18, the J call TRBJ1-3; D unresolved. This CDR3 comprises 16 residues. Trimming removed 3 bases at V and 0 bases at J, with 12 bases between. Germline lookup yields CDR1 KGHSH and CDR2 LQKENI. CDR3 coding DNA: TGTGCCAGCTCACCCCGACACTTGAGCTCTGGAAACACCATATATTTT. This sequence encodes CASSPRHLSSGNTIYF.

This clonotype occurred a few times. J is TRBJ2-1 and V is TRBV13, with 10 bases aligning to TRBD2. Trimming took 5 bases from V and 0 from J; bases not matched to a gene: 7. The CDR3 has 17 amino acids. Germline V lookup: CDR1 PRHDT, CDR2 FYEKMQ (reference sequence). CDR3 sequence reads: CASSHPLAGFSYNEQFF. CDR3 nucleotide sequence: TGTGCCAGCAGCCATCCACTAGCGGGATTCTCCTACAATGAGCAGTTCTTC.

The rearrangement joins TRBV19 to TRBJ1-5, with 9 bases identical to TRBD1. Trimming took 4 bases from V and 1 from J; bases not matched to a gene: 5. Per germline, CDR1 LNHDA and CDR2 SQIVND (reference sequence). This CDR3 spans 16 amino acids. The CDR3 nucleotides read TGTGCCAGTAGTAGCCGGACAGGGGCGAGCAATCAGCCCCAGCATTTT. Protein product: CASSSRTGASNQPQHF.

This clonotype was counted between two and nine times. The chain uses TRBV12-3 or TRBV12-4 and TRBJ1-2; TRBD1 might be the D (5 bases). Between the trimmed V and J ends, which lost 7 bases and 6 bases, there was a span of 18 bases. The CDR3 has 14 amino acids. CDR3 bases: TGTGCCAGCACCCGGGGACCCTGGACGAATGGCTACACCTTC. It yields the protein CASTRGPWTNGYTF.

This clonotype was seen a handful of times. The chain has TRBV6-1 and TRBJ2-3; D possibly corresponds to TRBD1 (5 bases). The CDR3 totals 15 residues. V was pared by 4 bases and J by 4 bases, with 15 bases between. CDR1 and CDR2 from the germline V gene are MNHNS and SASEGT. The CDR3 nucleotides are TGTGCCAGCAGTGGAAGCCAGGGTGGGCCAGATACGCAGTATTTT. This gives the protein CASSGSQGGPDTQYF.

The chain carries TRBV15 and TRBJ1-6; D unclear. The CDR3 is made up of 15 amino acids. V was pared by 1 base and J by 7 bases, with 11 bases between. The V gene's germline CDR1 is LNHNV and CDR2 YYDKDF (reference sequence). The CDR3 DNA reads TGTGCCACCAGCAGAGGAGATGATAACAATTCACCCCTCCACTTT. Its protein is CATSRGDDNNSPLHF.

V and J are TRBV10-3 and TRBJ2-5; 8 positions agree with TRBD2. The V gene's germline CDR1 is ENHRY and CDR2 SYGVKD. V gave up 2 bases and J gave up 6 bases; unmatched junction bases: 5. The CDR3 has 14 amino acids. CDR3 sequence (DNA): TGTGCCATCAGTGAGGCGGGGGGCAAGCAGACCCAGTACTTC. Translating gives CAISEAGGKQTQYF.

In its sample, this clonotype was seen many times. The chain couples TRBV6-1 to TRBJ1-1, with D possibly matching TRBD1 (5 bases). Germline CDR1 is MNHNS and CDR2 is SASEGT. The CDR3 totals 14 residues. Trimming pared 5 bases from V and 8 bases from J, leaving 18 bases between. In DNA form, the CDR3 reads TGTGCCAGCAGTCGAGCAACATGGTCAGGGGAAGCTTTCTTT. Its translation is CASSRATWSGEAFF.

This clonotype was recorded many times. V usage is TRBV12-3 or TRBV12-4 and J usage is TRBJ2-7, with D possibly matching TRBD1 (6 bases). The germline V and J ends were trimmed by 6 bases and 3 bases, with 9 bases remaining between them. This CDR3 spans 12 amino acids. The CDR3 here is CASSPDSYEQYF. The CDR3 DNA follows: TGTGCCAGCAGCCCGGACAGCTACGAGCAGTACTTC.

The V and J genes are TRBV7-2 and TRBJ2-3, with D maybe TRBD2 (5 bases). Trimming stripped 11 bases from V and 2 bases from J, with 14 bases between. CDR1 is SGHTA and CDR2 is FQGNSA in the germline V gene. This CDR3 has 13 residues. The chain's CDR3 is CAGRTSTTDTQYF. Written as DNA, the CDR3 is TGTGCCGGACGGACTTCAACCACAGATACGCAGTATTTT.

This clonotype was seen more than once but under ten times. The rearrangement uses TRBV18 and TRBJ1-3; a possible D gene is TRBD1 (6 bases). Germline V gene data show CDR1 as KGHSH and CDR2 as LQKENI. This CDR3 spans 15 amino acids. V lost 5 bases and J 2 bases, leaving 13 bases between the germline ends. This CDR3 is CASSTGTPPGNTIYF. The DNA for the CDR3 is TGTGCCAGCTCAACAGGGACCCCTCCTGGAAACACCATATATTTT.

This clonotype was counted ten times or more. This rearrangement joins TRBV7-2 to TRBJ1-6; the D gene is possibly TRBD1 (6 bases). CDR3 size: 13 residues. V was clipped by 5 bases and J by 9 bases, with 11 bases between them. Germline CDR1 SGHTA, CDR2 FQGNSA. CDR3 bases: TGTGCCAGCAGCCTCAAGGGGGGTTCACCCCTCCACTTT. Translation gives CASSLKGGSPLHF.